The rows below give T cell receptor beta chains drawn from one sample of a study of cytomegalovirus exposure and HLA in healthy donors. TCRdb's table, derived via immunoSEQ multiplex PCR, lists solely in-frame clones and lacks some. The sample lists about 130,000 clones, around 80% occurring once. Sequenced input: PBMCs. The receptors shown here come from a woman in her thirties in good health and CMV-seronegative. CDR3s include the opening cysteine and the closing phenylalanine or tryptophan. A D gene is named only where the DNA matches it firmly. Clone size is given for some rows only: seen once, a few or many times, or a class if the clone is expanded.

D gene: TRBD2
clone size: NA
J gene: TRBJ2-3
V gene: TRBV9
CDR3 protein: CASSTRTSGDPTDTQYF
CDR3 DNA: TGTGCCAGCAGCACGCGGACTAGCGGGGACCCCACAGATACGCAGTATTTT

D gene: NA
clone size: NA
J gene: TRBJ2-1
V gene: TRBV5-1
CDR3 protein: CASSIKGGSYNEQFF
CDR3 DNA: TGCGCCAGCAGTATTAAGGGAGGCTCCTACAATGAGCAGTTCTTC

D gene: TRBD1
clone size: NA
J gene: TRBJ1-1
V gene: TRBV2
CDR3 protein: CASNLQGPNEAFF
CDR3 DNA: TGTGCCAGCAACCTACAGGGGCCAAATGAAGCTTTCTTT

D gene: TRBD2
clone size: NA
J gene: TRBJ2-7
V gene: TRBV19
CDR3 protein: CASSIGLAGVLYTYEQYF
CDR3 DNA: TGTGCCAGTAGTATTGGACTAGCGGGAGTTCTCTACACCTACGAGCAGTACTTC

D gene: NA
clone size: NA
J gene: TRBJ1-5
V gene: TRBV28
CDR3 protein: CASSSTGSNQPQHF
CDR3 DNA: TGTGCCAGCAGTTCGACAGGTAGCAATCAGCCCCAGCATTTT

D gene: TRBD2
clone size: few
J gene: TRBJ2-1
V gene: TRBV6-5
CDR3 protein: CASSPLATGGNEQFF
CDR3 DNA: TGTGCCAGCAGCCCACTAGCGACGGGGGGCAATGAGCAGTTCTTC

D gene: TRBD1
clone size: NA
J gene: TRBJ2-3
V gene: TRBV10-3
CDR3 protein: CATDRGQGGTDTQYF
CDR3 DNA: TGTGCCACTGATCGAGGACAGGGGGGCACAGATACGCAGTATTTT

D gene: NA
clone size: NA
J gene: TRBJ1-1
V gene: TRBV18
CDR3 protein: CASSPLQENTEAFF
CDR3 DNA: TGTGCCAGCTCACCTCTCCAGGAGAACACTGAAGCTTTCTTT

D gene: TRBD1
clone size: NA
J gene: TRBJ2-5
V gene: TRBV10-1
CDR3 protein: CASSEGTGDPQETQYF
CDR3 DNA: TGCGCCAGCAGTGAGGGGACAGGGGATCCCCAAGAGACCCAGTACTTC

D gene: TRBD1
clone size: NA
J gene: TRBJ2-7
V gene: TRBV9
CDR3 protein: CASSRLRDSFSWEQYF
CDR3 DNA: TGTGCCAGCAGTCGTCTGAGGGACAGTTTTTCTTGGGAGCAGTACTTC

D gene: NA
clone size: NA
J gene: TRBJ2-1
V gene: TRBV19
CDR3 protein: CASSIAPPLDWEQFF
CDR3 DNA: TGTGCCAGTAGTATAGCCCCCCCGTTGGACTGGGAGCAGTTCTTC

D gene: TRBD1
clone size: NA
J gene: TRBJ2-7
V gene: TRBV19
CDR3 protein: CASSPTGLEQYF
CDR3 DNA: TGTGCCAGTAGCCCGACAGGGCTCGAGCAGTACTTC

D gene: NA
clone size: NA
J gene: TRBJ1-1
V gene: TRBV9
CDR3 protein: CASSVAGLNTEAFF
CDR3 DNA: TGTGCCAGCAGCGTAGCTGGGCTGAACACTGAAGCTTTCTTT

D gene: TRBD1
clone size: NA
J gene: TRBJ2-2
V gene: TRBV18
CDR3 protein: CASSSGQGPTGELFF
CDR3 DNA: TGTGCCAGCTCGTCGGGACAGGGGCCCACCGGGGAGCTGTTTTTT

D gene: TRBD1
clone size: NA
J gene: TRBJ2-4
V gene: TRBV5-6
CDR3 protein: CASSEMQGALTKNIQYF
CDR3 DNA: TGTGCCAGCAGCGAAATGCAGGGGGCTCTAACCAAAAACATTCAGTACTTC

D gene: TRBD1
clone size: NA
J gene: TRBJ1-2
V gene: TRBV15
CDR3 protein: CATSRDRDRGAGYTF
CDR3 DNA: TGTGCCACCAGCAGAGATCGGGACAGGGGAGCTGGCTACACCTTC

D gene: TRBD1
clone size: NA
J gene: TRBJ2-3
V gene: TRBV7-3
CDR3 protein: CASSLGQGGSSTDTQYF
CDR3 DNA: TGTGCCAGCAGCTTAGGACAGGGCGGGTCAAGCACAGATACGCAGTATTTT

D gene: NA
clone size: NA
J gene: TRBJ2-7
V gene: TRBV4-1
CDR3 protein: CASSQVASYEQYF
CDR3 DNA: TGCGCCAGCAGCCAAGTCGCGTCCTACGAGCAGTACTTC

D gene: TRBD2
clone size: NA
J gene: TRBJ2-3
V gene: TRBV7-9
CDR3 protein: CSSSPGLAATGDTQYF
CDR3 DNA: TGTTCCAGCAGCCCGGGACTAGCGGCTACGGGGGATACGCAGTATTTT

D gene: TRBD2
clone size: NA
J gene: TRBJ2-5
V gene: TRBV2
CDR3 protein: CASIGLAGASTQGEQYF
CDR3 DNA: TGTGCCAGCATTGGGCTAGCGGGGGCCTCAACCCAAGGTGAGCAGTACTTC

D gene: NA
clone size: NA
J gene: TRBJ2-1
V gene: TRBV5-1
CDR3 protein: CASSLVWSSYNEQFF
CDR3 DNA: TGCGCCAGCAGCTTGGTTTGGAGCTCCTACAATGAGCAGTTCTTC

D gene: TRBD1
clone size: NA
J gene: TRBJ2-2
V gene: TRBV9
CDR3 protein: CASSTRTGVTGELFF
CDR3 DNA: TGTGCCAGCAGCACTCGGACAGGGGTAACCGGGGAGCTGTTTTTT

D gene: TRBD1
clone size: NA
J gene: TRBJ2-7
V gene: TRBV11-2
CDR3 protein: CASSSGQGVPYEQYF
CDR3 DNA: TGTGCCAGCAGCTCCGGACAGGGGGTCCCCTACGAGCAGTACTTC

D gene: NA
clone size: NA
J gene: TRBJ1-1
V gene: TRBV7-8
CDR3 protein: CASSLEGGRGEAFF
CDR3 DNA: TGTGCCAGCAGCTTAGAAGGAGGGAGGGGAGAAGCTTTCTTT

D gene: NA
clone size: few
J gene: TRBJ2-1
V gene: TRBV11-2
CDR3 protein: CASSLVIDEQFF
CDR3 DNA: TGTGCCAGCAGCTTAGTTATCGATGAGCAGTTCTTC

D gene: TRBD2
clone size: NA
J gene: TRBJ2-3
V gene: TRBV7-2
CDR3 protein: CASSPTSRGWGTDTQYF
CDR3 DNA: TGTGCCAGCAGCCCGACTAGCCGGGGGTGGGGCACAGATACGCAGTATTTT

D gene: NA
clone size: NA
J gene: TRBJ2-5
V gene: TRBV11-3
CDR3 protein: CASSPILGGQETQYF
CDR3 DNA: TGTGCCAGCAGCCCTATATTGGGGGGACAAGAGACCCAGTACTTC

D gene: NA
clone size: NA
J gene: TRBJ2-2
V gene: TRBV7-6
CDR3 protein: CASSLAYTTGELFF
CDR3 DNA: TGTGCCAGCAGCTTAGCCTATACCACCGGGGAGCTGTTTTTT

D gene: NA
clone size: NA
J gene: TRBJ2-7
V gene: TRBV7-8
CDR3 protein: CASTVGYEQYF
CDR3 DNA: TGTGCCAGTACGGTCGGTTACGAGCAGTACTTC

D gene: NA
clone size: once
J gene: TRBJ1-1
V gene: TRBV7-2
CDR3 protein: CASYLPDGESEAFF
CDR3 DNA: TGTGCCAGCTATCTACCTGACGGGGAATCTGAAGCTTTCTTT

D gene: NA
clone size: NA
J gene: TRBJ1-1
V gene: TRBV4-3
CDR3 protein: CASSQTLLLLVEGATEAFF
CDR3 DNA: TGCGCCAGCAGCCAGACCCTTCTTTTACTAGTCGAGGGAGCCACTGAAGCTTTCTTT

D gene: NA
clone size: NA
J gene: TRBJ2-7
V gene: TRBV27
CDR3 protein: CASSLSTGTHEQYF
CDR3 DNA: TGTGCCAGCAGTTTATCAACAGGGACCCACGAGCAGTACTTC

D gene: TRBD2
clone size: NA
J gene: TRBJ2-7
V gene: TRBV27
CDR3 protein: CASSSSGGSYEQYF
CDR3 DNA: TGTGCCAGCAGTTCTAGCGGGGGATCCTACGAGCAGTACTTC

D gene: NA
clone size: NA
J gene: TRBJ2-1
V gene: TRBV5-8
CDR3 protein: CASSFSRSSYNEQFF
CDR3 DNA: TGTGCCAGCAGCTTTAGCCGGAGCTCCTACAATGAGCAGTTCTTC

D gene: NA
clone size: NA
J gene: TRBJ1-3
V gene: TRBV6-5
CDR3 protein: CASSYSMVRAGNTIYF
CDR3 DNA: TGTGCCAGCAGTTACTCGATGGTACGGGCTGGAAACACCATATATTTT

D gene: TRBD2
clone size: NA
J gene: TRBJ2-1
V gene: TRBV11-3
CDR3 protein: CASSLRAGVINEQFF
CDR3 DNA: TGTGCCAGCAGCTTACGAGCGGGAGTTATTAATGAGCAGTTCTTC

D gene: NA
clone size: NA
J gene: TRBJ2-1
V gene: TRBV7-9
CDR3 protein: CASTPSVSHNEQFF
CDR3 DNA: TGTGCCAGCACCCCCAGCGTATCTCACAATGAGCAGTTCTTC

D gene: NA
clone size: NA
J gene: TRBJ2-3
V gene: TRBV4-1
CDR3 protein: CASSQGGSADTQYF
CDR3 DNA: TGCGCCAGCAGCCAAGGGGGCAGCGCAGATACGCAGTATTTT

D gene: TRBD2
clone size: NA
J gene: TRBJ2-7
V gene: TRBV11-3
CDR3 protein: CASSFLRTSGIYEQYF
CDR3 DNA: TGTGCCAGCAGCTTCCTTAGGACTAGCGGTATCTACGAGCAGTACTTC

D gene: TRBD1
clone size: NA
J gene: TRBJ2-2
V gene: TRBV2
CDR3 protein: CASKGQTFGELFF
CDR3 DNA: TGTGCCAGCAAGGGACAGACCTTCGGGGAGCTGTTTTTT

D gene: NA
clone size: NA
J gene: TRBJ1-5
V gene: TRBV5-6
CDR3 protein: CASSQGGPLWVNQPQHF
CDR3 DNA: TGTGCCAGCAGCCAGGGAGGCCCTTTGTGGGTCAATCAGCCCCAGCATTTT

D gene: TRBD2
clone size: few
J gene: TRBJ2-2
V gene: TRBV11-3
CDR3 protein: CASSRTSGSSGELFF
CDR3 DNA: TGTGCCAGCAGCCGGACTAGCGGGAGTTCGGGGGAGCTGTTTTTT